Listed below are T cell receptor beta chains from one sample, sequenced in a study of cytomegalovirus exposure and HLA in healthy donors. Produced via immunoSEQ multiplex PCR; TCRdb's table is partial and in-frame only. The table shows some 170,000 clones, with almost 85% occurring only once. Material for sequencing was PBMCs. Every receptor here comes from a young man in good health and CMV-seropositive. CDR3s include the opening cysteine and the closing phenylalanine or tryptophan. Each record gives: J gene, D gene, clone size, V gene, CDR3 protein, CDR3 DNA. The D gene is left open where the match is weak. Size is omitted from some rows. Given values are once, few, many or a class for expanded clones.

>TRBJ2-7|TRBD1|NA|TRBV27
CASSPTGQTGGYF
TGTGCCAGCAGTCCGACGGGACAGACCGGTGGGTACTTC
>TRBJ2-1|NA|NA|TRBV7-2
CASSLVGAGYNEQFF
TGTGCCAGCAGCTTAGTAGGTGCAGGATACAATGAGCAGTTCTTC
>TRBJ2-1|TRBD2|few|TRBV19
CASSPSGTNYNEQFF
TGTGCCAGTAGCCCTTCCGGGACTAACTACAATGAGCAGTTCTTC
>TRBJ2-1|TRBD2|NA|TRBV9
CASNRWGRGNREQFF
TGTGCCAGCAACCGATGGGGGAGGGGAAACCGGGAGCAGTTCTTC
>TRBJ1-1|NA|NA|TRBV5-1
CASSLGQGAEAFF
TGCGCCAGCAGCTTGGGTCAAGGGGCTGAAGCTTTCTTT
>TRBJ2-7|NA|NA|TRBV6-1
CASSAQQGHEQYF
TGTGCCAGCAGTGCCCAACAGGGCCACGAGCAGTACTTC
>TRBJ1-2|NA|NA|TRBV29-1
CSVGEGNGGYTF
TGCAGCGTTGGGGAGGGCAATGGTGGCTACACCTTC
>TRBJ2-7|NA|NA|TRBV5-1
CASSLAGSLNYEQYF
TGCGCCAGCAGCTTGGCAGGGTCGCTGAACTACGAGCAGTACTTC
>TRBJ2-7|NA|NA|TRBV30
CAWSPDYYEQYF
TGTGCCTGGAGTCCTGACTACTACGAGCAGTACTTC
>TRBJ2-2|TRBD2|few|TRBV28
CASSLGRAKDTGELFF
TGTGCCAGCAGTTTAGGGAGGGCCAAGGACACCGGGGAGCTGTTTTTT
>TRBJ2-5|NA|NA|TRBV6-6
CATRDPQETQYF
TGTGCCACCCGGGATCCTCAAGAGACCCAGTACTTC
>TRBJ1-3|NA|NA|TRBV29-1
CSVGWGTPGNTIYF
TGCAGCGTCGGGTGGGGGACTCCTGGAAACACCATATATTTT
>TRBJ2-7|TRBD1|NA|TRBV9
CASSVGQDSTGQYF
TGTGCCAGCAGCGTCGGACAGGACTCTACGGGGCAGTACTTC
>TRBJ1-1|NA|few|TRBV6-5
CASSPFRNTEAFF
TGTGCCAGCAGTCCCTTTAGGAACACTGAAGCTTTCTTT
>TRBJ2-1|NA|NA|TRBV29-1
CSVGQGHEQFF
TGCAGCGTTGGTCAGGGTCATGAGCAGTTCTTC
>TRBJ1-5|NA|NA|TRBV7-2
CASSIPGGNQPQHF
TGTGCCAGCAGCATCCCCGGGGGCAATCAGCCCCAGCATTTT
>TRBJ1-2|NA|once|TRBV7-9
CASSPEAATYGYTF
TGTGCCAGCAGCCCAGAGGCAGCGACTTATGGCTACACCTTC
>TRBJ1-1|NA|NA|TRBV29-1
CSVDSLYTEAFF
TGCAGCGTTGACTCGTTATACACTGAAGCTTTCTTT
>TRBJ1-1|NA|NA|TRBV28
CASSLWEGRFEAFF
TGTGCCAGCAGTTTATGGGAGGGCAGGTTTGAAGCTTTCTTT
>TRBJ2-1|NA|NA|TRBV20-1
CSSRGNEQFF
TGCAGCTCGAGAGGTAATGAGCAGTTCTTC
>TRBJ2-2|TRBD2|NA|TRBV10-1
CASSGLAAAGELFF
TGCGCCAGCAGTGGACTAGCGGCCGCCGGGGAGCTGTTTTTT
>TRBJ2-4|NA|NA|TRBV19
CASSVRAGVDIQYF
TGTGCCAGTAGTGTCCGTGCAGGGGTTGACATTCAGTACTTC
>TRBJ2-1|TRBD2|NA|TRBV4-3
CASSQVPAGGLDEQFF
TGCGCCAGCAGCCAAGTGCCAGCGGGGGGCTTAGATGAGCAGTTCTTC
>TRBJ2-1|NA|NA|TRBV4-1
CASSHRSPRGSYNEQFF
TGCGCCAGCAGCCACCGATCTCCTAGGGGGTCCTACAATGAGCAGTTCTTC
>TRBJ1-1|TRBD1|NA|TRBV9
CASSPGQGWDTEAFF
TGTGCCAGCAGCCCGGGACAGGGGTGGGACACTGAAGCTTTCTTT
>TRBJ1-1|TRBD1|NA|TRBV7-2
CASRRDSLNTEAFF
TGTGCCAGCAGGCGGGACAGCTTGAACACTGAAGCTTTCTTT
>TRBJ2-1|NA|NA|TRBV25-1
CASSVTGYNEQFF
TGTGCCAGCAGTGTTACAGGTTACAATGAGCAGTTCTTC
>TRBJ1-1|NA|NA|TRBV11-3
CASSLGRQDRNTEAFF
TGTGCCAGCAGCTTAGGGAGACAGGACCGGAACACTGAAGCTTTCTTT
>TRBJ1-5|NA|once|TRBV28
CASSFFESGSPGGNQPQHF
TGTGCCAGCAGTTTTTTCGAATCAGGGTCTCCGGGTGGCAATCAGCCCCAGCATTTT
>TRBJ1-5|NA|NA|TRBV6-1
CASSAWAGKIGQPQHF
TGTGCCAGCAGTGCGTGGGCCGGAAAGATCGGCCAGCCCCAGCATTTT
>TRBJ1-4|TRBD1|once|TRBV11-2
CASSLVQGANEKLFF
TGTGCCAGCAGCTTAGTTCAGGGGGCAAATGAAAAACTGTTTTTT
>TRBJ1-2|NA|few|TRBV19
CASNQGDYGYTF
TGTGCCAGTAACCAGGGTGACTATGGCTACACCTTC
>TRBJ2-5|NA|NA|TRBV11-2
CASSFFPSESKYQETQYF
TGTGCCAGCAGCTTTTTTCCTAGCGAGAGTAAATACCAAGAGACCCAGTACTTC
>TRBJ1-2|TRBD1|NA|TRBV19
CASSSLAGGVYGYTF
TGTGCCAGTAGTTCGCTGGCAGGGGGTGTATATGGCTACACCTTC
>TRBJ2-5|TRBD2|NA|TRBV6-1
CASSDGLAGAQTQYF
TGTGCCAGCAGTGACGGGCTAGCGGGGGCCCAGACCCAGTACTTC
>TRBJ1-1|NA|NA|TRBV28
CASSRLGGAEAFF
TGTGCCAGCTCTCGTCTGGGGGGGGCTGAAGCTTTCTTT
>TRBJ1-2|TRBD1|once|TRBV6-5
CASSYSMTGYGYTF
TGTGCCAGCAGTTACTCGATGACAGGGTATGGCTACACCTTC
>TRBJ2-7|NA|few|TRBV2
CASSDSYEQYF
TGTGCCAGCAGTGACAGCTACGAGCAGTACTTC
>TRBJ2-7|TRBD1|NA|TRBV10-3
CAISESPDRGSYEQYF
TGTGCCATCAGTGAGTCTCCCGACAGGGGCTCCTACGAGCAGTACTTC
>TRBJ1-1|TRBD1|once|TRBV5-6
CASSINRGYTEAFF
TGTGCCAGCAGCATAAACAGGGGATACACTGAAGCTTTCTTT
>TRBJ2-7|NA|once|TRBV9
CASSEGPRGEQYF
TGTGCCAGCAGCGAAGGGCCCAGGGGCGAGCAGTACTTC
>TRBJ1-4|TRBD1|NA|TRBV10-1
CASSATGGANEKLFF
TGCGCCAGCAGTGCTACAGGGGGAGCTAATGAAAAACTGTTTTTT
>TRBJ2-7|TRBD2|many|TRBV27
CASSPSPAQREREQYF
TGTGCCAGCAGTCCCTCCCCGGCCCAGCGGGAGAGGGAGCAGTACTTC
>TRBJ2-5|TRBD2|NA|TRBV13
CASRGLAEQETQYF
TGTGCCAGCCGGGGACTAGCGGAGCAAGAGACCCAGTACTTC
>TRBJ2-3|TRBD1|once|TRBV5-6
CASSLVYRGRRDTQYF
TGTGCCAGCAGCTTGGTGTACAGGGGGCGCCGAGATACGCAGTATTTT
>TRBJ2-7|NA|NA|TRBV5-6
CASSLATGSHYEQYF
TGTGCCAGCAGCTTGGCCACAGGAAGCCACTACGAGCAGTACTTC
>TRBJ1-1|NA|once|TRBV4-3
CASSQSRGRTEAFF
TGCGCCAGCAGCCAGTCCCGGGGGAGAACTGAAGCTTTCTTT
>TRBJ2-7|TRBD2|NA|TRBV28
CASSSIAGAFHEQYF
TGTGCCAGCAGTTCGATAGCGGGGGCCTTTCACGAGCAGTACTTC
>TRBJ1-5|NA|NA|TRBV28
CASTVEASNQPQHF
TGTGCCAGCACCGTCGAAGCTAGCAATCAGCCCCAGCATTTT
>TRBJ1-1|TRBD1|NA|TRBV5-1
CASSLGGGGTEAFF
TGCGCCAGCAGCTTGGGAGGGGGCGGAACTGAAGCTTTCTTT
>TRBJ2-1|NA|NA|TRBV5-6
CASSLGTPSLKFF
TGTGCCAGCAGCTTGGGGACACCAAGTTTGAAGTTCTTC
>TRBJ2-5|NA|NA|TRBV29-1
CRGVIQETQYF
TGTCGGGGAGTTATCCAAGAGACCCAGTACTTC